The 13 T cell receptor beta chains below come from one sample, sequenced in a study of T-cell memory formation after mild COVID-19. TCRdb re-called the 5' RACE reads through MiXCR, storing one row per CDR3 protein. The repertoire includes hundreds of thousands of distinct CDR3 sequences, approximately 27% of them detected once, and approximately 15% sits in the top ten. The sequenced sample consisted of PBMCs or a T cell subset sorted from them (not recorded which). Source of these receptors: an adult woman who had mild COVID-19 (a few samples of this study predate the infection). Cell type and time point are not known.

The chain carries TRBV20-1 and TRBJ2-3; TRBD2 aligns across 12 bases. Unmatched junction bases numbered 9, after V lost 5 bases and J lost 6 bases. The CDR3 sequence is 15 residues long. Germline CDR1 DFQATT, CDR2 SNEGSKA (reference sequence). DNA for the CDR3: TGCAGTGCTCGTGACCTAGCGGGAGGGGGGGATACGCAGTATTTT. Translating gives CSARDLAGGGDTQYF.

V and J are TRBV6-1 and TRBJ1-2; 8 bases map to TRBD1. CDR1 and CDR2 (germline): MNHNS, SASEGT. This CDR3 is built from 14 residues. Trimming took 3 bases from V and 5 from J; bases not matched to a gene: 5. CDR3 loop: CASSDGTGLYGYTF. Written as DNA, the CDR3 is TGTGCCAGCAGTGATGGGACAGGCCTATATGGCTACACCTTC.

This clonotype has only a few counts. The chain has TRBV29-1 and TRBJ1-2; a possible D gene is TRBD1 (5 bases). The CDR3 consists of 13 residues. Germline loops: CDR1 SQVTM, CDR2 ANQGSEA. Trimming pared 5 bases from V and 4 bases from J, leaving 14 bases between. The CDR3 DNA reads TGCAGCGTTACCGGGACCAACCCCTATGGCTACACCTTC. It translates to CSVTGTNPYGYTF.

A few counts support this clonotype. The CDR3 loop reads CASSQVYGSSSYEQYF. The CDR3 DNA follows: TGCGCCAGCAGCCAAGTTTACGGCAGCAGCTCCTACGAGCAGTACTTC. The genes are TRBV4-3 and TRBJ2-7; no reliable D call. The V and J ends lost 1 base and 0 bases respectively, with 13 bases between them. The CDR3 is made up of 16 amino acids. CDR1 and CDR2 from the germline V gene are LGHNA and YSLEER.

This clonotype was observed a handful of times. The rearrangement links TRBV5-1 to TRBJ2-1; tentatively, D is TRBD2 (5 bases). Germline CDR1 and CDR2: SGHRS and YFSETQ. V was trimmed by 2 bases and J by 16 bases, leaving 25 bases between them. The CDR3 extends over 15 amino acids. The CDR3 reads CASSFDHLGAGAPFF. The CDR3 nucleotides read TGCGCCAGCAGCTTCGACCACCTGGGAGCAGGAGCCCCATTCTTC.

CDR3 amino acids: CASSQDGGGHQSYEQYF. In DNA form, the CDR3 reads TGTGCCAGCAGCCAAGATGGAGGGGGGCACCAATCCTACGAGCAGTACTTC. The chain combines TRBV14 with TRBJ2-7; D might be TRBD1 or TRBD2, each matching 6 bases. The CDR3 sequence is 17 residues long. V lost 0 bases and J 1 base, leaving 16 bases between the germline ends. The germline V gene encodes CDR1 SGHDN and CDR2 FVKESK.

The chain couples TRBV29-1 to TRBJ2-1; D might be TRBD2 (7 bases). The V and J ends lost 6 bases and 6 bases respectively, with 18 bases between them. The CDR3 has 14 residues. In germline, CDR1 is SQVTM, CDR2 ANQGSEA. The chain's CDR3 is CSVLQGGFINEQFF. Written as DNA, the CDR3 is TGCAGCGTACTACAGGGAGGGTTCATCAATGAGCAGTTCTTC.

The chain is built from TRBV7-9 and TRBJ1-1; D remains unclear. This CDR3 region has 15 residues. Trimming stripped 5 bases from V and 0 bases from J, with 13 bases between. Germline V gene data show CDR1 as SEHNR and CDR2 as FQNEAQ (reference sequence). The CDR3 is CASSLSEYVNTEAFF. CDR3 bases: TGTGCCAGCAGCCTTTCTGAGTACGTGAACACTGAAGCTTTCTTT.

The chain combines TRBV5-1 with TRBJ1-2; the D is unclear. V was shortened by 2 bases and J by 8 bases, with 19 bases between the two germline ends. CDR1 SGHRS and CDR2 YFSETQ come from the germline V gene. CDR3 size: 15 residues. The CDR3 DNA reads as TGCGCCAGCAGCTTAGACGGCAGCGGTCTGGGGGGCTACACCTTC. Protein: CASSLDGSGLGGYTF.

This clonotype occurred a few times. The CDR3 DNA reads as TGTGCCACCAGTGATATGAGGACTAGCACAGATACGCAGTATTTT. Translated, it gives CATSDMRTSTDTQYF. This chain uses TRBV24-1 with TRBJ2-3; tentative D call: TRBD2 (5 bases). The CDR3 has 15 amino acids. Trimming removed 3 bases from V and 0 bases from J, with 9 bases in between. The germline gives CDR1 KGHDR, CDR2 SFDVKD.

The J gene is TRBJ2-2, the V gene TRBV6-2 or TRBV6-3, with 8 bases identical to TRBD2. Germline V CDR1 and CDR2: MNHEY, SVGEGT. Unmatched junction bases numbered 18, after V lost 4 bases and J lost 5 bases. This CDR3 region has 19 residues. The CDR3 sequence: CASSSKGPVRGAGTGELFF. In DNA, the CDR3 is TGTGCCAGCAGTTCAAAGGGTCCCGTGCGGGGGGCAGGGACCGGGGAGCTGTTTTTT.

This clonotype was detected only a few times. The CDR3 bases are TGTGCCAGTAGTCTCTCGGGACCGCCCAATCAGCCCCAGCATTTT. Translated, it gives CASSLSGPPNQPQHF. The chain has TRBV19 and TRBJ1-5; possible D gene TRBD1, 5 bases. The CDR3 is 15 residues long. Trimming shortened V by 5 bases and J by 3 bases, and 14 bases separated the two germline ends. The V gene's germline CDR1 is LNHDA and CDR2 SQIVND (reference sequence). Looking up the rest from reference TRBV19 and TRBJ1-5 gives the full variable domain: DGGITQSPKYLFRKEGQNVTLSCEQNLNHDAMYWYRQDPGQGLRLIYYSQIVNDFQKGDIAEGYSVSREKKESFPLTVTSAQKNPTAFYLCASSLSGPPNQPQHFGDGTRLSIL.

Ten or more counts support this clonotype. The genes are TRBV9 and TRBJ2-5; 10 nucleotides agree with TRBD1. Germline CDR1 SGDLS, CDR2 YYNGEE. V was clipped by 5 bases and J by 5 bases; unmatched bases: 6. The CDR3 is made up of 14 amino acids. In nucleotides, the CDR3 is TGTGCCAGCAGTGGGACAGGGGCTGGGGAGACCCAGTACTTC. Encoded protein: CASSGTGAGETQYF.